Described below is a single T cell receptor (beta chain) sequence and its context. Which antigen it targets is not known. No qualities accompany the bases; no much larger clone lies one base away. The High Capacity cDNA Reverse Transcription Kit was used to reverse transcribe all of the isolated RNA, meaning that expressed TCRB transcripts were what got sequenced. Naive, central memory and regulatory T cell samples underwent deep immunoSEQ sequencing, averaging roughly 3.4 million total reads per sample. After sorted cells were lysed in RLT buffer, RNA was extracted with DNase-treated RNeasy Micro or Mini kits, with the choice depending on cell number. Each cell subset was processed on its own to prevent cross-contamination, while patient and healthy donor samples were processed together. The immunoSEQ multiplex PCR was used to amplify TCRB sequences from cDNA, yielding 87-bp fragments that span the CDR3 region. Amplicons were sequenced on the Illumina HiSeq platform. For the original study's pipeline: PCR bias was corrected computationally using synthetic template baselines, and reads within Hamming distance 2 were collapsed, with unmergeable singletons discarded. Reads were aligned against IMGT so that V, D and J genes, CDR3 length and insertions or deletions at six rearrangement sites could be assigned. Within each subset, clonotype counts were normalized to sorted cell number, after which true diversity and Gini coefficients were computed with the tcR R package. The overlap coefficient, calculated on TCRB nucleotide sequences, was used to measure repertoire sharing. Out-of-frame TCRB sequences from naive cells were analyzed to stand in for the pre-selection repertoire. TCRdb took this table from immuneACCESS and kept in-frame rearrangements with V and J called. Such tables lack part of the clones; where checked against another copy, unresolved V genes explain under half of the gap, and the rest is unexplained. The DNA was the basis for D and trimming; V, J and clone size are from that table. The table for this sample lists roughly 250,000 clones; 55% to 70% of them were counted only once. The top ten clones comprise about 0.051% of the sample.

The entry originates in a study of beta chain features in type 1 diabetes (dated by TCRdb to the late 2010s). Turning to the overall study: Mean age, gender distribution, total cell number and subset yield did not differ between patients and healthy donors. Across all samples, fewer than 130 million sorted cells were examined, and cell number per subset correlated strongly with RNA yield. In the study, recently diagnosed type 1 diabetes patients and matched healthy donors were compared on the TCRB repertoires of their sorted circulating CD4+ T cell subsets. Regulatory and stem cell-like memory subsets were obtained from only 8 patients and about eight healthy donors, while naive and central memory subsets were obtained from all 30 or so donors. Findings and caveats that apply to the study as a whole: Sequencing cDNA rather than genomic DNA could over-represent highly expressing activated cells, although activation and CD3 levels did not differ between groups. At VDJ recombination sites, patients with type 1 diabetes made fewer insertions and deleted more nucleotides, a pattern implying thymic rearrangement abnormalities. Type 1 diabetes patients showed a moderate but significant shortening of TCRB CDR3 length in all four CD4+ subsets. Because small numbers of individuals were included in the HLA sub-analyses, any influence of HLA type on TCRB rearrangement was left unresolved. Naive, central memory and regulatory TCRB repertoires appeared to be more alike among patients than among healthy donors. PCR may preferentially amplify shorter templates, but because patient and control samples were amplified and corrected together, any resulting skew would affect both groups equally.

From its cysteine to its phenylalanine, the CDR3 spans 12 amino acids. Only the CDR3 DNA is retained, 36 bases long and in frame from the first base. V gives up 4 bases and J gives up 6 bases, and the segment between their germline ends measures 9 bases. CDR1 and CDR2 (SGDLS, YYNGEE) derive from the germline V gene. Each donor gave one peripheral blood draw, averaging approximately 110 mL, which was collected into heparinised tubes. A BD FACSAria II and a panel including CD45RO, CCR7, CD25, CD127, CD95 and CD27 were used to sort naive, central memory, regulatory and stem cell-like memory CD4+ T cells. Purity was above 95% for every sorted population. Right away, PBMCs were isolated by Lymphoprep density gradient centrifugation and were stained directly, with no culture step. So that batch effects would be minimized, each experiment stained and sorted samples in pairs, pairing one healthy donor with one patient.

This TCR was sampled from a man aged 25 to 40 in good health. The sequencing sample was made of naive CD4+ T cells from blood. In light of the paper, this sample's cell subset or site label describes: true naive CD4+ T cells. The rearrangement combines TRBV9 with TRBJ2-3; there is no confident call for the D gene. The CDR3 here reads CASSPMQDTQYF. The nucleotide sequence is given as TGTGCCAGCAGCCCAATGCAGGATACGCAGTATTTT.